Listed below are T cell receptor beta chains from one sample, sequenced in a study of OX40 agonist ivuxolimab in advanced cancers. Sequencing was performed with immunoSEQ multiplex PCR; in TCRdb, only in-frame clones are kept and a portion is missing. The repertoire holds 60,000 to 65,000 clones, with roughly 90% as singletons. The sequences come from CD4+ or CD8+ T cells sorted from blood, collected in a trial of the OX40 agonist ivuxolimab. All receptors derive from an adult with an advanced solid tumor such as melanoma, head and neck, liver or kidney cancer. CDR3s include the opening cysteine and the closing phenylalanine or tryptophan. D genes are given only for firm matches. Rows give clone size only sometimes, using once, few, many, or a class for an expanded clone.

j_call	clone_size	d_call	v_call	cdr3_nt	cdr3_aa
TRBJ1-5	-	TRBD1	TRBV15	TGTGCCACCAGTACGGACAGGGTATGGCAGCCCCAGCATTTT	CATSTDRVWQPQHF
TRBJ2-2	-	-	TRBV9	TGTGCCAGCAGCGGAATTTTCGGGGAGCTGTTTTTT	CASSGIFGELFF
TRBJ1-2	-	-	TRBV5-5	TGTGCCAGCAGCCCACGGGACACCTCCTATGGCTACACCTTC	CASSPRDTSYGYTF
TRBJ1-1	-	-	TRBV4-2	TGTGCCAGCAGCTGGACCGAAACGAACACTGAAGCTTTCTTT	CASSWTETNTEAFF
TRBJ1-1	-	-	TRBV6-1	TGTGCCAGCAGTGAGCAGACTGACACTGAAGCTTTCTTT	CASSEQTDTEAFF
TRBJ2-1	-	-	TRBV27	TGTGCCAGTTGCCGGGACACAGCGAATGAGCAGTTCTTC	CASCRDTANEQFF
TRBJ1-5	-	-	TRBV6-5	TGTGCCAGCAGGGACCGCACCCCCAATCAGCCCCAGCATTTT	CASRDRTPNQPQHF
TRBJ2-3	-	TRBD1	TRBV19	TGTGCCAGTAGATCCGGGACAGGGGCGGTATATACGCAGTATTTT	CASRSGTGAVYTQYF
TRBJ1-1	-	-	TRBV7-2	TGTGCCAGCAGAGGAGTTGTTCGGCTGAACACTGAAGCTTTCTTT	CASRGVVRLNTEAFF
TRBJ2-3	-	-	TRBV21-1	TGTGCCAGCAGCCTAGAGAAGGAACGGAAGACAGATACGCAGTATTTT	CASSLEKERKTDTQYF
TRBJ1-3	-	TRBD1	TRBV13	TGTGCCAGCAGCGAGGACAGGGGTCTTCATCGGGGAAACACCATATATTTT	CASSEDRGLHRGNTIYF
TRBJ1-1	-	-	TRBV7-9	TGTGCCAGCAGCTTAACAGGTCCCGGCACTGAAGCTTTCTTT	CASSLTGPGTEAFF
TRBJ1-2	-	-	TRBV6-5	TGTGCCAGCAGTGAAGAAAGGGGGGCAGGTGGCTACACCTTC	CASSEERGAGGYTF
TRBJ2-7	-	-	TRBV9	TGTGCCAGCAGCGTAGATAGCTCGTCTGGCTACGAGCAGTACTTC	CASSVDSSSGYEQYF
TRBJ2-5	once	TRBD1	TRBV5-8	TGTGCCAGCAGCTTCGGACAGGGCCAAGAGACCCAGTACTTC	CASSFGQGQETQYF
TRBJ2-3	-	TRBD2	TRBV7-8	TGTGCCAGCAGCCGAGATAGTCGACTAGCGGGGGGGCGCACAGATACGCAGTATTTT	CASSRDSRLAGGRTDTQYF
TRBJ2-5	-	-	TRBV5-1	TGCGCCAGCAGCCTCGGGTCCCAAGAGACCCAGTACTTC	CASSLGSQETQYF